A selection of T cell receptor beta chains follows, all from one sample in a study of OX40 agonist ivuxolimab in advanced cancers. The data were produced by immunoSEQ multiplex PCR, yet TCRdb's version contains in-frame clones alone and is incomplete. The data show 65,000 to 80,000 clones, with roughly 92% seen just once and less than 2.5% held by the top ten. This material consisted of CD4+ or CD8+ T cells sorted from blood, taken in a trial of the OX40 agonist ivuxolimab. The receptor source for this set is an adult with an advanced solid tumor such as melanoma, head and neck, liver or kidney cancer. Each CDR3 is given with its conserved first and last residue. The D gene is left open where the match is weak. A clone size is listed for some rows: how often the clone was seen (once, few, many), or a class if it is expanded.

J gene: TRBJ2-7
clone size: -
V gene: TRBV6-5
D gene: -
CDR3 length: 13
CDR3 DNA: TGTGCCAGCAGCTCCACAGGGAACTACGAGCAGTACTTC
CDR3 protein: CASSSTGNYEQYF

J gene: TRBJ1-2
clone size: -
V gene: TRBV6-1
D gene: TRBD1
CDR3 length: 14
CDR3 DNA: TGTGCCAGCAGTAGAACAGGGGGAAGTGATGGCTACACCTTC
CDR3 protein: CASSRTGGSDGYTF

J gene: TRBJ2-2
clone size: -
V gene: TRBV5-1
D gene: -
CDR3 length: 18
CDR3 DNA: TGCGCCAGCAGCTCGGGGGGCGCCGGGCGGCGGAACACCGGGGAGCTGTTTTTT
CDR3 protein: CASSSGGAGRRNTGELFF

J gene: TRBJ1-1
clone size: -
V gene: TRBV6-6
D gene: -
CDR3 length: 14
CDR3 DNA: TGTGCCAGCATCTCCGGGACCAAGAACACTGAAGCTTTCTTT
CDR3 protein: CASISGTKNTEAFF

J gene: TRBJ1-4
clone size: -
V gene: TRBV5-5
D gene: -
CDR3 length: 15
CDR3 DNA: TGTGCCAGCAGCTTTGGACGGCCAACTAATGAAAAACTGTTTTTT
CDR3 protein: CASSFGRPTNEKLFF

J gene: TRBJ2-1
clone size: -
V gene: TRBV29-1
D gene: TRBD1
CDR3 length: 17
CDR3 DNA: TGCAGCGTTGAAGATCGGTGGGGCCGGGACAGCACGAATGAGCAGTTCTTC
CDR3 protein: CSVEDRWGRDSTNEQFF

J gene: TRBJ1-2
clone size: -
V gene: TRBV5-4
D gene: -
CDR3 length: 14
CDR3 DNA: TGTGCCAGCAGCCCACTCGGGGCTAACTATGGCTACACCTTC
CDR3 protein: CASSPLGANYGYTF

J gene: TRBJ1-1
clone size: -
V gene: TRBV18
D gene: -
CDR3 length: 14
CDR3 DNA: TGTGCCAGCTCACCTAGTGTTGAGAGAACTGAAGCTTTCTTT
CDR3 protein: CASSPSVERTEAFF

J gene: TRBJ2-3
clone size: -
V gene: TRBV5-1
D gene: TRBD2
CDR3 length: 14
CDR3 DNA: TGCGCCAGCAGCTCAGCGGGGAGGGTAGATACGCAGTATTTT
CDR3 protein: CASSSAGRVDTQYF

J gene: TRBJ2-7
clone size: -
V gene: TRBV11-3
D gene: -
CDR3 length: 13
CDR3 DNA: TGTGCCAGCAGCCACCGGACACTATACGAGCAGTACTTC
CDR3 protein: CASSHRTLYEQYF

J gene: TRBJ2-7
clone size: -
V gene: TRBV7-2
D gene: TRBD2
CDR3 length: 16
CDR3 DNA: TGTGCCAGCAGCTTAGATGCCGGGAGGAGCTCCTACGAGCAGTACTTC
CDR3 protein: CASSLDAGRSSYEQYF

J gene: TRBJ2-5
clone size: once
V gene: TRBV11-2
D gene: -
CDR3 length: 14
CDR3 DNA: TGTGCCAGCAGCTTAGGACAGACTCAAGAGACCCAGTACTTC
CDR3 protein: CASSLGQTQETQYF

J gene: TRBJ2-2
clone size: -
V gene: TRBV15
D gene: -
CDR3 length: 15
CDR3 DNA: TGTGCCACCAGCAGGGTGGAGGGAAACACCGGGGAGCTGTTTTTT
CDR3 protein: CATSRVEGNTGELFF

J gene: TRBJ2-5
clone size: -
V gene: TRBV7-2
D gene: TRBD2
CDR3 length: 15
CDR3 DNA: TGTGCCAGCAGCTCCATTAGCGGGAGTCAAGAGACCCAGTACTTC
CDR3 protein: CASSSISGSQETQYF

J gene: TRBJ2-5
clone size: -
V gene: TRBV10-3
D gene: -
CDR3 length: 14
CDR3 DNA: TGTGCCATCAGTGAGTCGACAGCCACTTGGACCCAGTACTTC
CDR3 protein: CAISESTATWTQYF

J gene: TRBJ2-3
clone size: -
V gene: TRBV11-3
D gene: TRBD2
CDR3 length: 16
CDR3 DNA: TGTGCCAGCAGCTTAGGTCGGGGGGGATTCACAGATACGCAGTATTTT
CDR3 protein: CASSLGRGGFTDTQYF

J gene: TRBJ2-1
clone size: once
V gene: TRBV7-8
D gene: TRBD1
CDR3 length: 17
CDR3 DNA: TGTGCCAGCAGCTTAGCGGGACAAGGACAGGGGTACAATGAGCAGTTCTTC
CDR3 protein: CASSLAGQGQGYNEQFF

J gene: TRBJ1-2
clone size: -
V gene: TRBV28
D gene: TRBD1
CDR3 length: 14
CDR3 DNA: TGTGCCAGCAGGACCCCGGGACAGGGCTATGGCTACACCTTC
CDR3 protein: CASRTPGQGYGYTF

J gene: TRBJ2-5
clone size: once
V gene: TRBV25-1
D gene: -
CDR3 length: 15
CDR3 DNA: TGTGCCAGCAGTGCAGGCGGACAAGGGTGGGAGACCCAGTACTTC
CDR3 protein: CASSAGGQGWETQYF

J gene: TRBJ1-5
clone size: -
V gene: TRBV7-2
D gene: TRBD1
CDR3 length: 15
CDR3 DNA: TGTGCCAGCAGCTTAGGGGGACAGGGTTATCAGCCCCAGCATTTT
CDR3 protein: CASSLGGQGYQPQHF

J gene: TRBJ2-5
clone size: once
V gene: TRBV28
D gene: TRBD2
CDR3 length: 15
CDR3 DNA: TGTGCCAGCGGAATAGCGGGGGGGCTGGTAGAGACCCAGTACTTC
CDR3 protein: CASGIAGGLVETQYF

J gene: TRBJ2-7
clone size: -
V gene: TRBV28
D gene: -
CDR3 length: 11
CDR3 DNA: TGTGCCAGCAGCCAGCCCAGTGAGCAGTACTTC
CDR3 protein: CASSQPSEQYF

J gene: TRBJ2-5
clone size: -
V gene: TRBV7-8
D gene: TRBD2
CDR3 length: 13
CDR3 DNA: TGTGCCAGCAGCTTCGCGGGGGGAAAGACCCAGTACTTC
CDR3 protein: CASSFAGGKTQYF

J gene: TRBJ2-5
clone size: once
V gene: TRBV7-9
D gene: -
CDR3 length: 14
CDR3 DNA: TGTGCCAGCAGCTTTAGGGCCGATCAAGAGACCCAGTACTTC
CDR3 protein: CASSFRADQETQYF

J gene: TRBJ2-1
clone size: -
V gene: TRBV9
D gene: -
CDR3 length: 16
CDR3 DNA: TGTGCCAGCAGCGTATTTCGGGGTAGCTCCTACAATGAGCAGTTCTTC
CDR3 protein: CASSVFRGSSYNEQFF

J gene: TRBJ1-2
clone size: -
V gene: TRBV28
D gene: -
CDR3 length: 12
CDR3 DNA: TGTGCCAGCCAATCTCGCGGGGATGGCTACACCTTC
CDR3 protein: CASQSRGDGYTF

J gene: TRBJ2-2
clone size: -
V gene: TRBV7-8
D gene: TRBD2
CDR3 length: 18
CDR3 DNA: TGTGCCAGCAGCCCGAGCTTTACTAGCGGGAGGGACACCGGGGAGCTGTTTTTT
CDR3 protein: CASSPSFTSGRDTGELFF

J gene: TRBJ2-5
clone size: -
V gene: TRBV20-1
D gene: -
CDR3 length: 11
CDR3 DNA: TGCAGTGCTAGCTCTAGGGAGACCCAGTACTTC
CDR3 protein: CSASSRETQYF

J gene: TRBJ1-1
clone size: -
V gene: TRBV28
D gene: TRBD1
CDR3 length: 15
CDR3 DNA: TGTGCCAGCTTATCCCTGGGACAGGGGGCCGCTGAAGCTTTCTTT
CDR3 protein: CASLSLGQGAAEAFF

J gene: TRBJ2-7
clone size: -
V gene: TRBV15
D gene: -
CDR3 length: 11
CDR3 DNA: TGTGCCACCAGTAAGAGATACGAGCAGTACTTC
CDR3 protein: CATSKRYEQYF

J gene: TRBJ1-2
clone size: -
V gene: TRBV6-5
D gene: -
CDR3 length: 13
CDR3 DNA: TGTGCCAGCACCCCGGGACGAAACTATGGCTACACCTTC
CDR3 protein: CASTPGRNYGYTF

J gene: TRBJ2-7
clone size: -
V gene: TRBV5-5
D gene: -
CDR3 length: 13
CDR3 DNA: TGTGCCAGCACCCGAGGGGCACGGTACGAGCAGTACTTC
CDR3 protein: CASTRGARYEQYF

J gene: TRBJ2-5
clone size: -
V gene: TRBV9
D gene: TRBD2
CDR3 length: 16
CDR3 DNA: TGTGCCAGCAGCGTAGGGAGTAGCGGGAGTCCAGAGACCCAGTACTTC
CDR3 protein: CASSVGSSGSPETQYF

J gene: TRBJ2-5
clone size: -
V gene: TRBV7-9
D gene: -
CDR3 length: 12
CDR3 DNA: TGTGCCAGCAGCCAAGGGGGGGAGACCCAGTACTTC
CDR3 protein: CASSQGGETQYF

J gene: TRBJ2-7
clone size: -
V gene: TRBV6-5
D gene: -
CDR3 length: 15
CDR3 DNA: TGTGCCAGCAGTCCCCTACAGGGCTGGAACTACGAGCAGTACTTC
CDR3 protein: CASSPLQGWNYEQYF

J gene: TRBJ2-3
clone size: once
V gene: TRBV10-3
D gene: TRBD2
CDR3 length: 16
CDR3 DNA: TGTGCCATCAGGGAGACTAGCGGGAGGGCCTTGGATACGCAGTATTTT
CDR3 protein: CAIRETSGRALDTQYF

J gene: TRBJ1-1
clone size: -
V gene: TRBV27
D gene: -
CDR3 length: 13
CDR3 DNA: TGTGCCAGCAGTACCCCCCTGGGCACTGAAGCTTTCTTT
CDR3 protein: CASSTPLGTEAFF

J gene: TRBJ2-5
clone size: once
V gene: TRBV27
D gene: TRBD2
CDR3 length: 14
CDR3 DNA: TGTGCCAGCAGTTTGCGGGGGGGCCGGGAGACCCAGTACTTC
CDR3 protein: CASSLRGGRETQYF

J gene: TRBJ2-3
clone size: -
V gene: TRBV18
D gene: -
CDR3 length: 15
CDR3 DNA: TGTGCCAGCCCCGAAGGGAGGGGGAGCACAGATACGCAGTATTTT
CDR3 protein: CASPEGRGSTDTQYF

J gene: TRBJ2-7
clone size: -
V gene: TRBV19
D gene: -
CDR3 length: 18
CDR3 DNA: TGTGCCAGTAGTAGGTTTATTCGTCGGGACACCAGCTCCTACGAGCAGTACTTC
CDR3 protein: CASSRFIRRDTSSYEQYF

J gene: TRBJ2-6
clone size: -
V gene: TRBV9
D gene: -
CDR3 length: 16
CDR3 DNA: TGTGCCAGCAGCGTAGTAGGTAGCTCTGGGGCCAACGTCCTGACTTTC
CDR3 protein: CASSVVGSSGANVLTF

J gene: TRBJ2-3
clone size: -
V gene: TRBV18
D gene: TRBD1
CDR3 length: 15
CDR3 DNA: TGTGCCAGCTCACGGGACAGGCCGCCCACAGATACGCAGTATTTT
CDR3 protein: CASSRDRPPTDTQYF

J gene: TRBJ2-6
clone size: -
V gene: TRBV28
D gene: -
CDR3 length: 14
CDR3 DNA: TGTGCCAGCAGCCGCCGTCTTGGGGCCAACGTCCTGACTTTC
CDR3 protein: CASSRRLGANVLTF

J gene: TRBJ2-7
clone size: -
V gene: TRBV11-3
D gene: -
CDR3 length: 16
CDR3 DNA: TGTGCCAGCAGCCGCCGTGAAAGCGCCGCCTCCTACGAGCAGTACTTC
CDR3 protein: CASSRRESAASYEQYF

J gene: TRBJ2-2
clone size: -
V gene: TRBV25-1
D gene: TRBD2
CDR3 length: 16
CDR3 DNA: TGTGCCAGCAGTGAATATAGGAGCGGGAGCGGCGGGGAGCTGTTTTTT
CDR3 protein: CASSEYRSGSGGELFF

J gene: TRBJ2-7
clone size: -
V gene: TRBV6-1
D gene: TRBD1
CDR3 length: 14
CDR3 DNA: TGTGCCAGCACCAAAAGGGACAGGAACTACGAGCAGTACTTC
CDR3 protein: CASTKRDRNYEQYF

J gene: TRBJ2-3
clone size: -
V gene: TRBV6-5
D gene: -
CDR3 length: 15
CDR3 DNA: TGTGCCAGCAGTTGGGGCGGGGTGAGCACAGATACGCAGTATTTT
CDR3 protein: CASSWGGVSTDTQYF

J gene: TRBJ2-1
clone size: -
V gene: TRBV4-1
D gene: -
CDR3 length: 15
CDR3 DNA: TGCGCCAGCAGCCAAGATCCCCCCGGGAGCGAACTCCAGTTCTTC
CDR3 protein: CASSQDPPGSELQFF

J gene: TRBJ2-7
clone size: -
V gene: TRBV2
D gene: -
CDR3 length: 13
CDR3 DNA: TGTGCCAGCAACTCCCTACAGGGCCACGAGCAGTACTTC
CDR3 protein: CASNSLQGHEQYF

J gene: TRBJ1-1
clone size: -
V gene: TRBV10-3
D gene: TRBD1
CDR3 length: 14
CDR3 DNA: TGTGCCATCAGGGGGACAGGGAGGAACACTGAAGCTTTCTTT
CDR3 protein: CAIRGTGRNTEAFF

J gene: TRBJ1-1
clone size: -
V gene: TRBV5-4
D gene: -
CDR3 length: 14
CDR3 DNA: TGTGCCAGCAGCTTGGCTCGTGGGAACACTGAAGCTTTCTTT
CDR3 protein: CASSLARGNTEAFF

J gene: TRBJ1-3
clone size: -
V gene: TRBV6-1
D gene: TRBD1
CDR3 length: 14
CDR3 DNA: TGTGCCAGCAGTGAACAGGGGGCTGGAAACACCATATATTTT
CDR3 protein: CASSEQGAGNTIYF

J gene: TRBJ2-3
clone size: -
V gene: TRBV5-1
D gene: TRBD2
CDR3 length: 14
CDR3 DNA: TGCGCCAGCAGCCCCAGCGGGGGAACAGATACGCAGTATTTT
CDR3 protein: CASSPSGGTDTQYF

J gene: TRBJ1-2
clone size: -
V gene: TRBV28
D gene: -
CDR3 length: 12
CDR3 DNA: TGTGCCAGCAGTGGAGGTGGGCACGGCTACACCTTC
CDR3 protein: CASSGGGHGYTF

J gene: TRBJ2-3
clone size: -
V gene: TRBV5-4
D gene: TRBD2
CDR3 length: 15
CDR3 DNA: TGTGCCAGCATGGACCCTAGCGGGAGCACAGATACGCAGTATTTT
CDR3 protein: CASMDPSGSTDTQYF

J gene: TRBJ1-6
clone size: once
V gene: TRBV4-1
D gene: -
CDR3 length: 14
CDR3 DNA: TGCGCCAGCAGCCCCCAGGCAAGGTCTGAGACCCTCCACTTT
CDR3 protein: CASSPQARSETLHF

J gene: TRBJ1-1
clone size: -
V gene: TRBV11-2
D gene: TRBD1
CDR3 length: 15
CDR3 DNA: TGTGCCAGCAGCCCCGCTCGACAGGGACACACTGAAGCTTTCTTT
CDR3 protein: CASSPARQGHTEAFF

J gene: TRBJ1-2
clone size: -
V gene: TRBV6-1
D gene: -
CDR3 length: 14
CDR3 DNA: TGTGCCAGCAGTGAAAGCGTTCAAGTCTATGGCTACACCTTC
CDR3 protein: CASSESVQVYGYTF